The clone carrying this T cell receptor (beta chain) was counted a few times. Repertoires were generated with immunoSEQ multiplex PCR, while TCRdb's copy carries only in-frame clones and drops some. The sample yields 430,000 or so clones, around nine tenths seen once. Described treatment: over 15 received Ad26.COV2.S at low or high dose, single or two shots; 5 received placebo; per-sample allocation not given. Sampling occurred on day 63 after the first vaccine or placebo injection. The length of the CDR3 is 13 residues. Trimming took off 4 bases at V and 2 bases at J, with 12 bases between the two ends. The germline CDR1 and CDR2 sequences are GTSNPN and SVGIG (reference sequence). This specimen belongs to a study of Ad26.COV2.S vaccination and SARS-CoV-2 variants.

The sample was peripheral blood, taken in a trial of Ad26.COV2.S vaccine versus placebo. The sequence came from a person aged 18-60 years who received the Ad26.COV2.S COVID-19 vaccine or a placebo. The rearrangement uses TRBV30 and TRBJ2-7, with D hard to call. CDR3 nucleotide sequence: TGTGCCTGGACCAGTACTATGGCCTACGAGCAGTACTTC. It is translated as CAWTSTMAYEQYF.